The 4 T cell receptor beta chains below all came from one sample that was sequenced in a study of regulatory T cells in long-lasting Graves disease. Regarding time point: newly diagnosed GD, antithyroid drugs for less than 3 months. PBMC RNA served as the TCR library source. In building TCR beta libraries, iRepertoire HTBI primers were used together with Arm-PCR of CDR3 regions. TCRdb reanalysed the multiplex PCR reads using MiXCR and keeps one entry per CDR3 protein. The sample yields around 400,000 distinct CDR3 sequences, roughly a sixth seen once. This sample comprised peripheral blood mononuclear cells (PBMCs), obtained at new diagnosis, from a patient treated with antithyroid drugs. Receptors originate from a female donor with Graves disease.

This clonotype appeared many times. V and J are TRBV3-1 and TRBJ2-3; TRBD2 agrees at 12 bases. With V trimmed by 4 bases and J by 4 bases, 6 bases remained unmatched. Germline V CDR1 and CDR2: LGHDT, YNNKEL (reference sequence). The CDR3 contains 16 residues. The CDR3 nucleotides are TGTGCCAGCAGCCCGCCTAGCGGGGGGGCGGCAGATACGCAGTATTTT. Its protein is CASSPPSGGAADTQYF.

The table lists this clonotype with many counts. The chain joins TRBV20-1 to TRBJ2-1; 14 bases match TRBD2. V lost 6 bases to trimming and J lost 1 base; unmatched junction nucleotides: 8. The CDR3 is made up of 17 amino acids. CDR1 DFQATT and CDR2 SNEGSKA come from the germline V gene (reference sequence). CDR3 sequence reads: CSATGTSGGSSYNEQFF. CDR3 nucleotides: TGCAGTGCGACCGGGACTAGCGGGGGCAGTTCCTACAATGAGCAGTTCTTC.

This clonotype was observed at least ten times. This sequence joins TRBV19 and TRBJ1-1; tentative D call: TRBD1 (5 bases). V was trimmed by 1 base and J by 5 bases, leaving 14 bases between them. Germline CDR1 reads LNHDA; CDR2 reads SQIVND (reference sequence). The CDR3 contains 15 residues. CDR3 DNA sequence: TGTGCCAGTAGTATAGCCTCGGGGCGTCGGACTGAAGCTTTCTTT. Its translation: CASSIASGRRTEAFF.

Note on this clonotype: The junction departs from the called germline gene at one end, perhaps through a read error. The rearrangement joins TRBV5-1 to TRBJ1-4; D remains unclear. There are 14 residues in the CDR3. In germline, CDR1 is SGHRS, CDR2 YFSETQ. CDR3 region: CASSLEGRNEQLFF. For the CDR3, the DNA is TGCGCCAGCAGCTTGGAAGGGAGAAATGAACAACTGTTTTTT.